Listed here are 14 T cell receptor beta chains from one sample, sequenced in a study of blood T cell repertoires in COVID-19. This table comes from immunoSEQ multiplex PCR, and its TCRdb copy is limited to in-frame clones, with some not included. Of 280,000 or so clones listed, around 85% are singletons. The sample comprised PBMCs or T cells enriched from blood (not recorded which). These TCRs come from a woman in her forties or fifties who had recovered from COVID-19.

This chain joins TRBV7-3 and TRBJ2-1, with 16 positions matching TRBD2. CDR1 and CDR2 (germline): SGHTA, FQGTGA. The trim removed 4 bases at V and 8 bases at J, leaving 11 bases unmatched. The CDR3 contains 18 residues. CDR3 region: CASSSPSSGTSGGDEQFF. CDR3 coding DNA: TGTGCCAGCAGCTCGCCCTCCTCCGGGACTAGCGGGGGGGATGAGCAGTTCTTC.

The chain employs TRBV5-1 and TRBJ1-2; 7 bases align to TRBD1. The CDR3 sequence is 14 residues long. Germline V gene lookup returns CDR1 SGHRS and CDR2 YFSETQ. V was pared by 1 base and J by 7 bases, with 7 bases of the junction left unmatched. The DNA of the CDR3 is TGCGCCAGCAGCTTGCGGGTAGGGGGCCTTGGCTACACCTTC. This encodes CASSLRVGGLGYTF.

The V call is TRBV28, the J call TRBJ1-5; D is possibly TRBD1 (5 bases). Germline-derived CDR1 and CDR2 are MDHEN and SYDVKM. Trimming took 3 bases from V and 7 from J, leaving 16 bases between them. The CDR3 runs 15 residues. The CDR3 spells CASSFIGGGNQPQHF. CDR3 nucleotide sequence: TGTGCCAGCAGTTTTATCGGCGGGGGGAACCAGCCCCAGCATTTT.

The rearrangement uses TRBV4-1 and TRBJ2-3, with TRBD2 as a possible D gene (5 bases). Trimming took 3 bases from V and 0 from J, leaving 10 bases between them. CDR1 is MGHRA and CDR2 is YSYEKL in the germline V gene. The CDR3 has 15 residues. CDR3 bases: TGCGCCAGCAGCCACCCTAGCCGCAGCACAGATACGCAGTATTTT. Amino acids: CASSHPSRSTDTQYF.

The chain carries TRBV5-1 and TRBJ1-4; 9 bases are a match to TRBD1. Trimming at V came to 4 bases and at J to 8 bases, leaving 12 bases not matched to a gene. In germline, CDR1 is SGHRS, CDR2 YFSETQ. This CDR3 spans 16 amino acids. The CDR3 bases are TGCGCCAGCAGCGCTCAGGTGACAGGGGGAGGAGAAAAACTGTTTTTT. As protein: CASSAQVTGGGEKLFF.

This clone was detected only a few times. The chain uses TRBV15 and TRBJ1-2; possible D gene TRBD1, 5 bases. The germline V gene encodes CDR1 LNHNV and CDR2 YYDKDF (reference sequence). The germline V and J ends were trimmed by 1 base and 7 bases, with 16 bases remaining between them. This CDR3 spans 15 amino acids. CDR3 nucleotide sequence: TGTGCCACCAGCAGAGGTAGCAGGGAACCAAGTGGCTACACCTTC. Its translation: CATSRGSREPSGYTF.

The chain recombines TRBV28 with TRBJ1-5; D ambiguous. The CDR3 runs to 14 residues. CDR1 is MDHEN and CDR2 is SYDVKM in the germline V gene. The V end was cut by 5 bases, the J end by 0 bases, with 8 bases between. CDR3 loop: CASSLVLSNQPQHF. CDR3 nucleotides: TGTGCCAGCAGTCTAGTCCTTAGCAATCAGCCCCAGCATTTT.

The chain links TRBV7-7 to TRBJ2-1, with no clear D. CDR1 is SSHAT and CDR2 is FNYEAQ in the germline V gene (reference sequence). Between the trimmed V and J ends, which lost 5 bases and 7 bases, there was a span of 12 bases. CDR3 length: 13 residues. CDR3 nucleotide sequence: TGTGCCAGCAGCACCGACACCTGGAATGAGCAGTTCTTC. Amino acids: CASSTDTWNEQFF.

This sequence joins TRBV5-1 and TRBJ1-6; D is possibly TRBD1 (5 bases). Germline CDR1 is SGHRS and CDR2 is YFSETQ. V was cut by 0 bases and J by 6 bases, with 13 bases left in between. This CDR3 region has 16 residues. As DNA, the CDR3 is TGCGCCAGCAGCTTGGCCCAGGGAGGGAGTAATTCACCCCTCCACTTT. Its protein is CASSLAQGGSNSPLHF.

V gene TRBV2 combines with J gene TRBJ1-5; 12 positions match TRBD1. This CDR3 is 15 amino acids long. Unmatched junction bases numbered 5, after V lost 4 bases and J lost 7 bases. The germline V gene encodes CDR1 SNHLY and CDR2 FYNNEI. CDR3 sequence reads: CASSAGQGAWQPQHF. The CDR3 DNA is TGTGCCAGCAGTGCGGGACAGGGGGCCTGGCAGCCCCAGCATTTT.

The V and J genes are TRBV18 and TRBJ1-1; perhaps TRBD1 as D (6 bases). Trimming left V 4 bases short and J 1 base short, with 10 bases between. CDR3 length: 14 amino acids. Per germline, CDR1 KGHSH and CDR2 LQKENI. The CDR3, as DNA: TGTGCCAGCTCACGCGACAGGCAGAACACTGAAGCTTTCTTT. Protein: CASSRDRQNTEAFF.

The DNA for the CDR3 is TGTGCCAGCAGTGTCCCCGCAGTTGAGACCCAGTACTTC. Its protein product is CASSVPAVETQYF. The V and J genes are TRBV25-1 and TRBJ2-5; D not certain. The germline CDR1 and CDR2 sequences are MGHDK and SYGVNS. V dropped 4 bases and J dropped 5 bases, with 11 bases sitting between them. This CDR3 has 13 residues.

The chain uses TRBV4-1 and TRBJ2-7; 7 positions match TRBD1. CDR3 length: 16 residues. V was pared by 4 bases and J by 4 bases, with 13 bases of the junction left unmatched. The V gene's germline CDR1 is MGHRA and CDR2 YSYEKL. In DNA, the CDR3 is TGCGCCAGCAGCCCGGGACAGCTCTCAGGCCGATACGAGCAGTACTTC. Amino acid sequence: CASSPGQLSGRYEQYF.

The chain has TRBV20-1 and TRBJ2-7; D may be TRBD2 (6 bases). Trimming stripped 6 bases from V and 7 bases from J, with 13 bases between. The V gene's germline CDR1 is DFQATT and CDR2 SNEGSKA (reference sequence). This CDR3 is 11 amino acids long. CDR3 residues: CSALGLSEQYF. CDR3 bases: TGCAGTGCCCTGGGACTTTCTGAGCAGTACTTC.